This T cell receptor beta chain was obtained from a study of blood T cell repertoires in COVID-19. The wider study: Sites across the United States, Italy and Spain contributed samples from acute and convalescent COVID-19. Nucleic acid was either cDNA or gDNA, and it came from T cells, B-cell-depleted T cells, or PBMCs.

Per the authors' pipeline: The authors estimated nucleated cell counts from reference gene primer amplification. Method: immunoSEQ multiplex PCR; TCRdb's copy keeps in-frame clones and lacks some. D and trimming were read from the DNA, whereas the V and J calls and clone size are those reported in that table. The sample records 100,000 to 150,000 clones, around 83% being singletons. The receptor was derived from a man in his fifties or sixties with acute or convalescent COVID-19. Source material: peripheral blood.

CDR3 region: CASSSPGGPYEQYF. DNA for the CDR3: TGTGCCAGCAGTTCCCCGGGAGGACCATACGAGCAGTACTTC. The chain recombines TRBV28 with TRBJ2-7; 7 bases line up with TRBD2. Trimming took 4 bases from V and 4 from J; bases not matched to a gene: 7. Germline V CDR1 and CDR2: MDHEN, SYDVKM. The length of the CDR3 is 14 residues.